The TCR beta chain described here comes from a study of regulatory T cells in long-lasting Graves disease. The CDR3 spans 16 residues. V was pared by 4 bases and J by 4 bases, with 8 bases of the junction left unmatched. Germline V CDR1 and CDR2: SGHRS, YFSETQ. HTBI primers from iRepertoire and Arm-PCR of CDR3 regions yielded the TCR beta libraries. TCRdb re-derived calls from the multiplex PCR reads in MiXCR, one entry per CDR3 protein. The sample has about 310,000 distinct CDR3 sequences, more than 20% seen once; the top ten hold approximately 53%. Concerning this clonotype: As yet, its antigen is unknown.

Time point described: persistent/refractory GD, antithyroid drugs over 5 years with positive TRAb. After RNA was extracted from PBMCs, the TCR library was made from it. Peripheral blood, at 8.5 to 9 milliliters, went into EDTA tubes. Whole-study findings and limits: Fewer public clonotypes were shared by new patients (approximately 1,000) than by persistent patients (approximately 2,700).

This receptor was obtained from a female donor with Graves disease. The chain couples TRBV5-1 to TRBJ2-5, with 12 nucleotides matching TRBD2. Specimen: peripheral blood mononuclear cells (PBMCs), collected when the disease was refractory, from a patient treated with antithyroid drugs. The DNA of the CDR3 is TGCGCCAGCAGCGGCCTGGGACTAGCGGGCGGAGAGACCCAGTACTTC. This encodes CASSGLGLAGGETQYF.